Presented here are 26 T cell receptor beta chains from one specimen sequenced in a study of cytomegalovirus exposure and HLA in healthy donors. The protocol was immunoSEQ multiplex PCR, while the TCRdb copy is restricted to in-frame clones and leaves out a portion. Counted here are about 250,000 clones, about 88% occurring once; the ten biggest clones make up around 13%. Sequencing was carried out using PBMCs. The receptors here all came from a man aged 18 to 30 in good health and CMV-seropositive.

This chain connects TRBV15 to TRBJ2-3; 7 nucleotides match TRBD1. V lost 3 bases to trimming and J lost 7 bases; unmatched junction nucleotides: 7. The CDR3 length is 14 residues. From germline, CDR1 is LNHNV and CDR2 YYDKDF (reference sequence). The CDR3 nucleotides read TGTGCCACCAGCAGGCCAACAGGGGTGCATACGCAGTATTTT. As protein: CATSRPTGVHTQYF.

V is TRBV27 and J is TRBJ2-2; 9 bases agree with TRBD1. The germline gives CDR1 MNHEY, CDR2 SMNVEV (reference sequence). V shed 1 base and J 1 base; nucleotides not matched to a gene: 7. The CDR3 runs to 18 residues. The CDR3 DNA reads as TGTGCCAGCAGTTTATACTCCGGGACAGGGCTGAACACCGGGGAGCTGTTTTTT. Amino acids: CASSLYSGTGLNTGELFF.

This sequence joins TRBV5-4 and TRBJ2-4; no firm D call. Trimming stripped 5 bases from V and 2 bases from J, with 11 bases between. This CDR3 is 14 amino acids long. Per germline, CDR1 SGHNT and CDR2 YYREEE (reference sequence). CDR3: CASSFMGSKNIQYF. The DNA of the CDR3 is TGTGCCAGCAGTTTCATGGGGTCCAAAAACATTCAGTACTTC.

The chain recombines TRBV27 with TRBJ1-1; D is uncertain. The germline V and J ends were trimmed by 5 bases and 1 base, with 11 bases remaining between them. CDR3 length: 14 amino acids. Germline-derived CDR1 and CDR2 are MNHEY and SMNVEV (reference sequence). CDR3 sequence reads: CASSPRRGNTEAFF. The CDR3 DNA reads TGTGCCAGCAGTCCCCGGCGGGGGAACACTGAAGCTTTCTTT.

The rearrangement joins TRBV10-3 to TRBJ1-2; 10 bases align to TRBD1. The trim removed 5 bases at V and 4 bases at J, leaving 10 bases unmatched. The germline CDR1 and CDR2 sequences are ENHRY and SYGVKD. The CDR3 extends over 16 amino acids. The CDR3 here is CAISTDWTGGSYGYTF. The CDR3 DNA reads TGTGCCATCAGTACAGACTGGACAGGGGGGTCCTATGGCTACACCTTC.

Only a few counts were recorded for this clone. The chain joins TRBV30 to TRBJ2-7; no firm D call. Germline lookup yields CDR1 GTSNPN and CDR2 SVGIG (reference sequence). The CDR3 length is 14 residues. Deletions cut 0 bases from V and 1 base from J, with 10 bases between. The CDR3 here is CAWSVDVRSYEQYF. The CDR3 bases are TGTGCCTGGAGTGTAGACGTCCGGTCCTACGAGCAGTACTTC.

This chain uses TRBV5-1 with TRBJ1-5, with D possibly matching TRBD1 (6 bases). With 0 bases removed from V and 1 base from J, the gap between germline ends came to 11 bases. CDR3 length equals 16 residues. In germline, CDR1 is SGHRS, CDR2 YFSETQ. CDR3 coding DNA: TGCGCCAGCAGCTTGGAACCGGGGGCCAGCAATCAGCCCCAGCATTTT. Its protein is CASSLEPGASNQPQHF.

This clone has more than one count but fewer than ten. The CDR3: CASNQRTGGGELFF. As DNA, the CDR3 is TGTGCCAGCAATCAAAGGACAGGGGGCGGGGAGCTGTTTTTT. V gene TRBV2 combines with J gene TRBJ2-2; 10 bases fit TRBD1. J lost 7 bases, V lost 7 bases, and 6 bases had no gene match. CDR1 and CDR2 from the germline V gene are SNHLY and FYNNEI. This CDR3 contains 14 residues.

The chain employs TRBV2 and TRBJ2-5, with 11 bases fitting TRBD2. The V and J ends lost 4 bases and 5 bases, in that order; junction bases with no gene match: 6. The CDR3 totals 15 residues. Germline CDR1 is SNHLY and CDR2 is FYNNEI. CDR3 residues: CASSGRTSGYETQYF. CDR3 DNA sequence: TGTGCCAGCAGTGGGAGGACTAGCGGGTATGAGACCCAGTACTTC.

The CDR3 coding sequence is TGTGCCAGCAGCTTAGAGACACCCTACGAGCAGTACTTC. Translated, it gives CASSLETPYEQYF. The gene calls are TRBV11-2 and TRBJ2-7; D is ambiguous. V dropped 0 bases and J dropped 2 bases, with 5 bases sitting between them. Germline CDR1 and CDR2: SGHAT and FQNNGV. CDR3 length: 13 residues.

V usage is TRBV7-8 and J usage is TRBJ2-5, with 7 positions matching TRBD1. This CDR3 spans 16 amino acids. CDR1 is SGHVS, CDR2 FQNEAQ, per germline. The ends lost 6 bases at V and 5 bases at J; junction bases unmatched: 15. CDR3 in DNA: TGTGCCAGCAGTCTAAGACAGCCCCCCAGGGGGGAGACCCAGTACTTC. It specifies CASSLRQPPRGETQYF.

The chain combines TRBV5-1 with TRBJ2-1, with D unresolved. V shed 5 bases and J shed 2 bases, with 5 bases lying between them. Germline V CDR1 and CDR2: SGHRS, YFSETQ. This CDR3 has 12 residues. CDR3 amino acids: CASSNTYNEQFF. Here the CDR3 DNA reads TGCGCCAGCAGTAACACCTACAATGAGCAGTTCTTC.

This chain connects TRBV30 to TRBJ2-7; tentative D call: TRBD1 (6 bases). The V end was cut by 2 bases, the J end by 0 bases, with 8 bases between. The length of the CDR3 is 13 residues. Germline CDR1 reads GTSNPN; CDR2 reads SVGIG (reference sequence). The CDR3 DNA is TGTGCCTGGAGTACGGACAGCTCCTACGAGCAGTACTTC. Translation: CAWSTDSSYEQYF. The whole variable domain, filled in from reference TRBV30 and TRBJ2-7, reads SQTIHQWPATLVQPVGSPLSLECTVEGTSNPNLYWYRQAAGRGLQLLFYSVGIGQISSEVPQNLSASRPQDRQFILSSKKLLLSDSGFYLCAWSTDSSYEQYFGPGTRLTVT.

The rearrangement links TRBV2 to TRBJ1-1, with D hard to call. Trimming cost V 7 bases and J 3 bases, with 12 bases left between them. The length of the CDR3 is 13 residues. CDR1 and CDR2 (germline): SNHLY, FYNNEI. This CDR3 is CASTTARDTEAFF. The CDR3 DNA reads TGTGCCAGCACGACGGCGAGGGACACTGAAGCTTTCTTT.

CDR3 region: CSVIPRAGPSYEQYF. Written as DNA, the CDR3 is TGCAGCGTGATCCCCCGGGCAGGGCCTTCCTACGAGCAGTACTTC. V is TRBV29-1 and J is TRBJ2-7; a weak D match, TRBD1 (5 bases). Germline CDR1 SQVTM, CDR2 ANQGSEA. CDR3 length: 15 amino acids. Between the trimmed V and J ends, which lost 6 bases and 1 base, there was a span of 19 bases.

The chain employs TRBV7-2 and TRBJ1-4; no reliable D call. Germline loops: CDR1 SGHTA, CDR2 FQGNSA. With 2 bases removed from V and 3 bases from J, the gap between germline ends came to 7 bases. The CDR3 consists of 14 residues. CDR3 amino acids: CASSLLAANEKLFF. The CDR3 bases are TGTGCCAGCAGCTTACTGGCGGCTAATGAAAAACTGTTTTTT.

The rearrangement uses TRBV28 and TRBJ1-1; D not certain. CDR3 length: 12 amino acids. From germline, CDR1 is MDHEN and CDR2 SYDVKM. Trimming pared 5 bases from V and 7 bases from J, leaving 11 bases between. The CDR3 region is CASSVPGFEAFF. Written as DNA, the CDR3 is TGTGCCAGCAGTGTTCCGGGTTTTGAAGCTTTCTTT.

CDR3 sequence (DNA): TGTGCCAGCAGTCCCCGGTATAACACAGATACGCAGTATTTT. Translation: CASSPRYNTDTQYF. The rearrangement uses TRBV7-6 and TRBJ2-3; unclear D gene. This CDR3 has 14 amino acids. The V gene's germline CDR1 is SGHVS and CDR2 FNYEAQ. With 6 bases removed from V and 2 bases from J, the gap between germline ends came to 12 bases.

This clone was observed a few times. The chain has TRBV10-1 and TRBJ1-5; 8 bases line up with TRBD1. Germline V gene sequence: CDR1 WNHNN, CDR2 SYGVQD (reference sequence). V dropped 4 bases and J dropped 2; count of bases not matched to a gene: 13. This CDR3 contains 18 residues. CDR3 DNA: TGCGCCAGCAGTGCTCAGGACAGGGCTGCCTTCTGCAATCAGCCCCAGCATTTT. Encoded protein: CASSAQDRAAFCNQPQHF.

The chain is built from TRBV5-1 and TRBJ1-1; 8 nucleotides align to TRBD1. V dropped 7 bases and J dropped 0; count of bases not matched to a gene: 5. The CDR3 sequence is 14 residues long. CDR1 is SGHRS, CDR2 YFSETQ, per germline. CDR3 sequence: CASGADRVNTEAFF. Here the CDR3 DNA reads TGCGCCAGCGGCGCGGACAGGGTGAACACTGAAGCTTTCTTT.

This sequence joins TRBV6-5 and TRBJ2-3; possible D gene TRBD2, 6 bases. CDR1 and CDR2 (germline): MNHEY, SVGAGI. The CDR3 has 14 amino acids. Trimming removed 6 bases from V and 11 bases from J, with 21 bases in between. CDR3 nucleotides: TGTGCCAGCAGGCCGCCGACTAGTAGCCGTTTGCAGTATTTT. Amino acid sequence: CASRPPTSSRLQYF.

The chain joins TRBV18 to TRBJ1-5, with D unresolved. This CDR3 has 13 amino acids. Trimming took 6 bases from V and 0 from J, leaving 6 bases between them. Germline V gene data show CDR1 as KGHSH and CDR2 as LQKENI. This CDR3 reads CASSLASNQPQHF. CDR3 bases: TGTGCCAGCTCCCTCGCTAGCAATCAGCCCCAGCATTTT.

This chain connects TRBV27 to TRBJ1-1, with TRBD1 as a possible D gene (5 bases). The CDR3 length is 17 residues. Germline V gene data show CDR1 as MNHEY and CDR2 as SMNVEV (reference sequence). V lost 5 bases, J lost 3 bases, and 22 bases lay in between. The CDR3, as DNA: TGTGCCAGCAGTCAAAAAGTCCGGGGCCGTCTGGACACTGAAGCTTTCTTT. As protein: CASSQKVRGRLDTEAFF.

V usage is TRBV20-1 and J usage is TRBJ1-2; 7 nucleotides match TRBD1. CDR1 and CDR2 from the germline V gene are DFQATT and SNEGSKA (reference sequence). The CDR3 runs 11 residues. J gave up 7 bases and V 5 bases, and 4 bases lay outside the gene matches. The CDR3 bases are TGCAGTGCTGGGAGGGACAGTGGCTACACCTTC. Its protein product is CSAGRDSGYTF.

The J gene is TRBJ2-4, the V gene TRBV27; D is undetermined. The germline V gene has CDR1 MNHEY and CDR2 SMNVEV (reference sequence). Deletions cut 2 bases from V and 0 bases from J, with 14 bases between. The CDR3 is made up of 17 amino acids. Here the CDR3 reads CASSLSPYTLAKNIQYF. CDR3 in DNA: TGTGCCAGCAGTTTAAGCCCTTACACTCTAGCCAAAAACATTCAGTACTTC.

This chain uses TRBV5-5 with TRBJ2-5; 8 bases match TRBD1. The CDR3 spans 15 residues. Looked up from germline, CDR1 is SGHKS and CDR2 is YYEKEE (reference sequence). The V gene end was trimmed by 0 bases and the J gene end by 5 bases; junction bases not matched to a gene: 6. CDR3 sequence: CASSLAQGALETQYF. The CDR3, as DNA: TGTGCCAGCAGCTTGGCCCAGGGGGCGTTGGAGACCCAGTACTTC.